The 32 T cell receptor beta chains listed next were all sequenced from one sample in a study of T cell repertoires in cytomegalovirus infection. TCRdb reprocessed the reads via MiXCR and lists one record per CDR3 protein. The sample records 95,000 to 120,000 distinct CDR3 sequences, roughly 30% being singletons. Antigens of these TCRs are unknown. The material was CD8+ T cells from cultured PBMCs, obtained from culture after CMV antigen stimulation. All receptors derive from a human donor in good health (CMV status not recorded). Some clones in this sample may be carry-over from other donors' samples.

The chain combines TRBV20-1 with TRBJ2-1; D perhaps matches TRBD1 (6 bases). The CDR3 totals 11 residues. Germline loops: CDR1 DFQATT, CDR2 SNEGSKA (reference sequence). The CDR3 loop reads CSSKQGGEQFF. The CDR3 coding sequence is TGCAGCAGTAAACAGGGTGGTGAGCAGTTCTTC.

This chain joins TRBV29-1 and TRBJ1-2; perhaps TRBD1 as D (6 bases). V lost 4 bases and J 2 bases, leaving 8 bases between the germline ends. Germline lookup yields CDR1 SQVTM and CDR2 ANQGSEA. This CDR3 is 12 amino acids long. This CDR3 is CSVGTGNYGYTF. CDR3 coding DNA: TGCAGCGTTGGAACAGGGAACTATGGCTACACCTTC.

This clonotype was seen a handful of times. The V and J genes are TRBV6-1 and TRBJ1-1; 8 bases agree with TRBD1. CDR1 is MNHNS, CDR2 SASEGT, per germline. With 4 bases clipped from V and 1 base from J, the junction kept 11 bases outside the gene matches. This CDR3 spans 17 amino acids. CDR3 residues: CASSVVDLGQENTEAFF. CDR3 coding DNA: TGTGCCAGCAGTGTCGTCGACTTGGGACAGGAGAACACTGAAGCTTTCTTT.

This clonotype turned up a few times. The chain carries TRBV6-6 and TRBJ1-3, with 7 bases aligning to TRBD1. This CDR3 is 17 amino acids long. CDR1 and CDR2 (germline): MNHNY, SVGAGI (reference sequence). The V segment lost 2 bases and the J segment 2 bases; nucleotides outside the gene matches: 9. The CDR3 coding sequence is TGTGCCAGCAGTTACCTGGGGGACAGCGAGACTGGAAACACCATATATTTT. Translated, it gives CASSYLGDSETGNTIYF.

The gene calls are TRBV7-4 and TRBJ1-4; 9 bases align to TRBD1. The CDR3 spans 18 residues. Trimming removed 2 bases from V and 2 bases from J; junction bases left unmatched: 9. The germline V gene encodes CDR1 SGHVT and CDR2 SQSDAQ. CDR3: CASSLFGQGSATNEKLFF. The CDR3 DNA sequence: TGTGCCAGCAGCTTATTTGGACAGGGGTCCGCCACTAATGAAAAACTGTTTTTT.

This rearrangement joins TRBV7-6 to TRBJ1-5; 8 positions match TRBD1. The ends lost 5 bases at V and 5 bases at J; junction bases unmatched: 8. The CDR3 sequence is 15 residues long. CDR1 is SGHVS and CDR2 is FNYEAQ in the germline V gene. The CDR3 spells CASSPTRGLDQPQHF. CDR3 coding DNA: TGTGCCAGCAGCCCAACCAGGGGGCTCGATCAGCCCCAGCATTTT.

In this sample, this clonotype turned up a few times. The genes are TRBV12-3 or TRBV12-4 and TRBJ2-7, with 7 bases lining up with TRBD1. The CDR3 sequence is 18 residues long. The ends lost 3 bases at V and 2 bases at J; junction bases unmatched: 16. The CDR3, as DNA: TGTGCCAGCAGTTTTCTCCTGGACCTGAGGGGGCGGGCCTACGAGCAGTACTTC. Amino acid sequence: CASSFLLDLRGRAYEQYF.

This clonotype was observed a handful of times. The chain recombines TRBV12-3 or TRBV12-4 with TRBJ2-3; 10 bases are a match to TRBD1. J was trimmed by 4 bases and V by 6 bases; bases with no gene match: 7. This CDR3 region has 15 residues. The CDR3 bases are TGTGCCAGCAGAGCCGGGACAGGGGTTGCAGATACGCAGTATTTT. It is translated as CASRAGTGVADTQYF.

J is TRBJ1-1 and V is TRBV7-9, with TRBD1 as a possible D gene (5 bases). Germline-derived CDR1 and CDR2 are SEHNR and FQNEAQ (reference sequence). V dropped 5 bases and J dropped 3 bases, with 16 bases sitting between them. The CDR3 runs 15 residues. The CDR3 sequence is CASSPALGRDTEAFF. CDR3 bases: TGTGCCAGCAGCCCCGCGCTGGGCAGGGACACTGAAGCTTTCTTT.

The chain is built from TRBV6-2 or TRBV6-3 and TRBJ2-1; D remains ambiguous. Trimming removed 2 bases from V and 5 bases from J, with 16 bases in between. In germline, CDR1 is MNHEY, CDR2 SVGEGT. The CDR3 covers 16 residues. The CDR3 nucleotides are TGTGCCAGCAGTTACGGGCAGTTGGGTCTCGACAATGAGCAGTTCTTC. Translation: CASSYGQLGLDNEQFF.

This clonotype has just a few counts. CDR3 amino acids: CATVHSGTEYGYTF. The DNA of the CDR3 is TGTGCCACCGTCCACTCCGGGACAGAGTATGGCTACACCTTC. The V gene is TRBV2, the J gene TRBJ1-2, with 7 bases matching TRBD1. J was trimmed by 5 bases and V by 10 bases; bases with no gene match: 13. Per germline, CDR1 SNHLY and CDR2 FYNNEI. CDR3 length equals 14 residues.

Here the CDR3 DNA reads TGTGCCAGCAGTTACTCAATGGCCCTAAAATCGAAGAAGGGCTCCTACAATGAGCAGTTCTTC. Amino acids: CASSYSMALKSKKGSYNEQFF. This sequence joins TRBV6-5 and TRBJ2-1, with D uncertain. The V end was cut by 0 bases, the J end by 0 bases, with 24 bases between. The CDR3 loop spans 21 amino acids. Germline V gene sequence: CDR1 MNHEY, CDR2 SVGAGI.

The J gene is TRBJ1-2, the V gene TRBV20-1, with D maybe TRBD1 (5 bases). V was clipped by 7 bases and J by 2 bases, with 8 bases between them. Germline V gene data show CDR1 as DFQATT and CDR2 as SNEGSKA (reference sequence). This CDR3 spans 11 amino acids. CDR3 residues: CSVQGNYGYTF. The CDR3, as DNA: TGCAGTGTTCAGGGAAACTATGGCTACACCTTC.

This rearrangement joins TRBV14 to TRBJ2-7; 15 nucleotides align to TRBD2. Trimming cost V 0 bases and J 2 bases; bases outside gene matches: 11. The CDR3 extends over 20 amino acids. Germline V lookup: CDR1 SGHDN, CDR2 FVKESK. CDR3 nucleotide sequence: TGTGCCAGCAGCCAAGAGACGGGACTAGCGGGGGGCCCTATCACCTACGAGCAGTACTTC. Translating it yields CASSQETGLAGGPITYEQYF.

This chain connects TRBV4-1 to TRBJ2-3; 8 bases align to TRBD2. The length of the CDR3 is 16 residues. V dropped 1 base and J dropped 4; count of bases not matched to a gene: 7. Germline CDR1 reads MGHRA; CDR2 reads YSYEKL. The chain's CDR3 is CASSQVVAGPADTQYF. CDR3 DNA sequence: TGCGCCAGCAGCCAAGTGGTAGCGGGGCCCGCAGATACGCAGTATTTT.

This chain connects TRBV11-1 to TRBJ2-1; D might be TRBD2 (6 bases). CDR1 SGHAT and CDR2 FQDESV come from the germline V gene (reference sequence). The V gene lost 0 bases and the J gene lost 0 bases, with 12 bases spanning the gap. CDR3 length: 17 amino acids. Here the CDR3 reads CASSLARGWSSYNEQFF. Written as DNA, the CDR3 is TGTGCCAGCAGCTTAGCGCGGGGCTGGAGCTCCTACAATGAGCAGTTCTTC.

The V call is TRBV20-1, the J call TRBJ1-2, with D possibly matching TRBD1 (6 bases). This CDR3 has 11 amino acids. V shed 5 bases and J shed 5 bases, with 9 bases lying between them. Germline CDR1 and CDR2: DFQATT and SNEGSKA (reference sequence). CDR3 loop: CSAPGTYGYTF. DNA of the CDR3: TGCAGTGCTCCCGGGACATATGGCTACACCTTC.

This chain uses TRBV6-2 or TRBV6-3 with TRBJ1-1; D gene uncertain. This CDR3 spans 13 amino acids. Trimming took off 3 bases at V and 3 bases at J, with 8 bases between the two ends. Germline CDR1 reads MNHEY; CDR2 reads SVGEGT. The CDR3 sequence: CASSYALYTEAFF. The CDR3, as DNA: TGTGCCAGCAGTTATGCTTTATACACTGAAGCTTTCTTT.

V usage is TRBV15 and J usage is TRBJ2-5; possibly TRBD1 for D (5 bases). V was trimmed by 9 bases and J by 4 bases, leaving 24 bases between them. CDR1 is LNHNV, CDR2 YYDKDF, per germline (reference sequence). The CDR3 is made up of 16 amino acids. The CDR3 nucleotides are TGTGCCACGGCCGGGCGATTCCAAGGCACAGGAGAGACCCAGTACTTC. Translated, it gives CATAGRFQGTGETQYF.

The CDR3 reads CASSEGDTEAFF. The CDR3 DNA is TGTGCCAGCAGTGAAGGGGACACTGAAGCTTTCTTT. This chain links TRBV2 with TRBJ1-1; D is unclear. The V end lost 1 base, the J end lost 3 bases, and 3 bases lay between the germline ends. CDR1 SNHLY and CDR2 FYNNEI come from the germline V gene. This CDR3 comprises 12 residues.

This clonotype was seen repeatedly, ten times or more. V is TRBV7-2 and J is TRBJ1-1; D is possibly TRBD1 (5 bases). CDR3 length: 16 residues. Per germline, CDR1 SGHTA and CDR2 FQGNSA. V shed 8 bases and J shed 0 bases, with 19 bases lying between them. CDR3 loop: CASSEGQGLMNTEAFF. The CDR3 DNA reads TGTGCCAGCTCCGAGGGGCAGGGCCTAATGAACACTGAAGCTTTCTTT.

This chain connects TRBV7-9 to TRBJ1-4, with TRBD1 identical over 7 bases. Germline V gives CDR1 SEHNR, CDR2 FQNEAQ (reference sequence). Unmatched junction bases numbered 7, after V lost 5 bases and J lost 4 bases. This CDR3 spans 15 amino acids. CDR3 residues: CASSAAGTDNEKLFF. The CDR3 nucleotides are TGTGCCAGCAGCGCCGCCGGGACAGATAATGAAAAACTGTTTTTT.

The rearrangement uses TRBV6-1 and TRBJ2-2; 9 positions agree with TRBD2. The ends lost 4 bases at V and 6 bases at J; junction bases unmatched: 6. Per germline, CDR1 MNHNS and CDR2 SASEGT. This CDR3 spans 15 amino acids. The CDR3: CASSGSGGKAGELFF. CDR3 bases: TGTGCCAGCAGTGGGAGCGGGGGGAAGGCCGGGGAGCTGTTTTTT.

In this sample, this clonotype turned up many times. The rearrangement joins TRBV7-2 to TRBJ2-1; possible D gene TRBD1, 6 bases. The CDR3 runs to 14 residues. CDR1 and CDR2 from the germline V gene are SGHTA and FQGNSA. V was shortened by 5 bases and J by 1 base, with 9 bases between the two germline ends. The CDR3 loop is CASSNRVSYNEQFF. CDR3 nucleotide sequence: TGTGCCAGCAGCAACAGGGTGTCCTACAATGAGCAGTTCTTC.

This clonotype was observed a few times. V is TRBV15 and J is TRBJ1-2; 8 nucleotides align to TRBD1. The CDR3 has 16 amino acids. Germline V lookup: CDR1 LNHNV, CDR2 YYDKDF (reference sequence). V shed 4 bases and J 3 bases; nucleotides not matched to a gene: 10. As DNA, the CDR3 is TGTGCCACCAGCAAGGACAGGGTGCAGTTTGACTATGGCTACACCTTC. Its translation is CATSKDRVQFDYGYTF.

V is TRBV2 and J is TRBJ1-2; D is perhaps TRBD1 (6 bases). The CDR3 is made up of 14 amino acids. The V gene lost 10 bases and the J gene lost 2 bases, with 17 bases spanning the gap. The germline V gene encodes CDR1 SNHLY and CDR2 FYNNEI. This CDR3 reads CATNEQGGNYGYTF. CDR3 sequence (DNA): TGTGCCACAAACGAACAGGGAGGCAACTATGGCTACACCTTC.

The CDR3 loop is CASRNGLVGVEQYF. The DNA of the CDR3 is TGTGCCAGCAGAAACGGACTAGTCGGGGTAGAGCAGTACTTC. This chain uses TRBV6-5 with TRBJ2-7; 7 nucleotides agree with TRBD2. This CDR3 has 14 amino acids. Germline V CDR1 and CDR2: MNHEY, SVGAGI. V lost 6 bases and J lost 7; bases outside the gene matches: 12.

This clonotype turned up a few times. The CDR3, as DNA: TGTGCCAGCAGCAAAGGGATAGGGGGTGAAAAACTGTTTTTT. It yields the protein CASSKGIGGEKLFF. This chain links TRBV7-8 with TRBJ1-4; the D gene is possibly TRBD1 (6 bases). The germline V gene has CDR1 SGHVS and CDR2 FQNEAQ. The V end lost 5 bases, the J end lost 7 bases, and 14 bases lay between the germline ends. The CDR3 extends over 14 amino acids. Supplemented by reference TRBV7-8 and TRBJ1-4, the full variable domain reads GAGVSQSPRYKVAKRGQDVALRCDPISGHVSLFWYQQALGQGPEFLTYFQNEAQLDKSGLPSDRFFAERPEGSVSTLKIQRTQQEDSAVYLCASSKGIGGEKLFFGSGTQLSVL.

The rearrangement uses TRBV6-5 and TRBJ2-7; 9 bases fit TRBD1. V gave up 5 bases and J gave up 4 bases; unmatched junction bases: 9. CDR3 length: 15 amino acids. Per germline, CDR1 MNHEY and CDR2 SVGAGI. CDR3 coding DNA: TGTGCCAGCAGTCGACCGGGACAGGGCCTTTACGAGCAGTACTTC. Protein: CASSRPGQGLYEQYF.

This clonotype was found a few times. The chain uses TRBV27 and TRBJ2-1; 7 nucleotides align to TRBD2. The trim removed 5 bases at V and 7 bases at J, leaving 11 bases unmatched. Germline V CDR1 and CDR2: MNHEY, SMNVEV (reference sequence). The CDR3 consists of 15 residues. The CDR3 DNA reads TGTGCCAGCAGTAAACGCGGGGGTCCAGGTAATGAGCAGTTCTTC. Its protein is CASSKRGGPGNEQFF.

This clonotype was observed once. The chain uses TRBV12-3 or TRBV12-4 and TRBJ2-2; D is possibly TRBD2 (5 bases). Trimming stripped 2 bases from V and 9 bases from J, with 7 bases between. The CDR3 runs to 12 residues. As DNA, the CDR3 is TGTGCCAGCAGTTTACCCGGGAGGGAGCTGTTTTTT. Its protein is CASSLPGRELFF.

The chain links TRBV25-1 to TRBJ1-1, with 8 bases identical to TRBD1. In germline, CDR1 is MGHDK, CDR2 SYGVNS. The CDR3 has 17 amino acids. The V segment lost 5 bases and the J segment 1 base; nucleotides outside the gene matches: 12. This chain's CDR3 is CASSLTGVGPQNTEAFF. The CDR3 region has the DNA TGTGCCAGCAGTCTGACAGGGGTTGGCCCGCAGAACACTGAAGCTTTCTTT.